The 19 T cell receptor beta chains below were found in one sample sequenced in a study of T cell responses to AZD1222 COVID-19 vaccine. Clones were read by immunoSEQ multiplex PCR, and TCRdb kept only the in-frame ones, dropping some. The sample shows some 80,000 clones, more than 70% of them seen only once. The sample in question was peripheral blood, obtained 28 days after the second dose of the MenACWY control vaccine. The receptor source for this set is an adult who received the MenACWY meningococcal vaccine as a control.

The CDR3 DNA is TGTGCCAGCAGCTTACTTTCTACCACAGATACGCAGTATTTT. Translation: CASSLLSTTDTQYF. This sequence joins TRBV7-9 and TRBJ2-3; no clear D. Trimming removed 2 bases from V and 2 bases from J, with 8 bases in between. CDR1 SEHNR and CDR2 FQNEAQ come from the germline V gene (reference sequence). The CDR3 contains 14 residues.

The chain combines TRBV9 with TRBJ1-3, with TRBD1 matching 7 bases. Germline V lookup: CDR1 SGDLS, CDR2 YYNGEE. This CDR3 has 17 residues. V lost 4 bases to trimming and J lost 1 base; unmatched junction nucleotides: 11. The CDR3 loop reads CASSSPSRDRSGNTIYF. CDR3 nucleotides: TGTGCCAGCAGCTCACCCAGCCGGGACAGATCTGGAAACACCATATATTTT.

This CDR3 reads CASGPRVGTEAFF. CDR3 DNA: TGTGCTAGTGGCCCCAGGGTCGGCACTGAAGCTTTCTTT. The rearrangement uses TRBV12-5 and TRBJ1-1; tentative D call: TRBD1 (5 bases). This CDR3 contains 13 residues. V was pared by 6 bases and J by 4 bases, with 12 bases between. Per the germline V gene, CDR1 is LGHNT and CDR2 is FRNRAP.

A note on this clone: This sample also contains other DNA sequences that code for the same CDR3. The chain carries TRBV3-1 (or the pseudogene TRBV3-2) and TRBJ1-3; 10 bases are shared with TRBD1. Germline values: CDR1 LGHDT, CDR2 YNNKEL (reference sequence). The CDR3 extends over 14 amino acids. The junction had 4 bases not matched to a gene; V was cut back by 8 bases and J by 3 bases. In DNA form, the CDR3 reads TGTGCCAGCCGACAGGGGGCAAGTGGAAACACCATATATTTT. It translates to CASRQGASGNTIYF.

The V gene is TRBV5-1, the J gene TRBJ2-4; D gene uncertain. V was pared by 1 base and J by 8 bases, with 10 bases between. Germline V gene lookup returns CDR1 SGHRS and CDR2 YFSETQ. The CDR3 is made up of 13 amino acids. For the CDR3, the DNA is TGCGCCAGCAGCTTGACATTTCAGGACATTCAGTACTTC. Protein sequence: CASSLTFQDIQYF.

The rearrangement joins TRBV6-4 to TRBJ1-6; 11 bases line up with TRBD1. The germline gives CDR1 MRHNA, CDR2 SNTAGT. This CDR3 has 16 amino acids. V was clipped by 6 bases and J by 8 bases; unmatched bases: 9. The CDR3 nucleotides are TGTGCCAGCAGGAGGACAGGGGGCGCCGGCGATTCACCCCTCCACTTT. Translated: CASRRTGGAGDSPLHF.

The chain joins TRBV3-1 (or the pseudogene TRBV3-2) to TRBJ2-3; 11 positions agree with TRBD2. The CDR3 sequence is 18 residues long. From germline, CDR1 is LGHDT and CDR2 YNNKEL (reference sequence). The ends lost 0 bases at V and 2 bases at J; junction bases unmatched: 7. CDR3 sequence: CASSQDKDSGGVTDTQYF. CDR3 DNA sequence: TGTGCCAGCAGCCAAGATAAGGATAGCGGGGGGGTCACAGATACGCAGTATTTT.

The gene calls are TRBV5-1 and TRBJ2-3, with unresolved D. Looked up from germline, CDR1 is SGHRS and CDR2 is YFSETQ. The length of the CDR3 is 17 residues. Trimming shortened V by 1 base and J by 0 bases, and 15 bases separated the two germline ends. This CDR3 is CASSLIARIASTDTQYF. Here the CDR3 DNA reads TGCGCCAGCAGCTTGATAGCCCGGATAGCTAGCACAGATACGCAGTATTTT.

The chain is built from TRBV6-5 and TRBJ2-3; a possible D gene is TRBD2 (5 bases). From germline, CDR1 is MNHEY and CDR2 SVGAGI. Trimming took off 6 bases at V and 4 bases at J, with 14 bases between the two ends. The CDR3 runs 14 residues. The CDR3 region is CASSTSLVSDTQYF. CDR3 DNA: TGTGCCAGCAGCACCTCACTAGTCTCAGATACGCAGTATTTT.

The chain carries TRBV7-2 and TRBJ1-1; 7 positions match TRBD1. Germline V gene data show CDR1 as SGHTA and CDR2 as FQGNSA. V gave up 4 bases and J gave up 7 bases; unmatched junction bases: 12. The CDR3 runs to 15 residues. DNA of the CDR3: TGTGCCAGCAGCTCGGCGACAGGGCGGGCAGGTGAAGCTTTCTTT. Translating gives CASSSATGRAGEAFF. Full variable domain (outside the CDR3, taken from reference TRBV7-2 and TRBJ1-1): GAGVSQSPSNKVTEKGKDVELRCDPISGHTALYWYRQSLGQGLEFLIYFQGNSAPDKSGLPSDRFSAERTGGSVSTLTIQRTQQEDSAVYLCASSSATGRAGEAFFGQGTRLTVV.

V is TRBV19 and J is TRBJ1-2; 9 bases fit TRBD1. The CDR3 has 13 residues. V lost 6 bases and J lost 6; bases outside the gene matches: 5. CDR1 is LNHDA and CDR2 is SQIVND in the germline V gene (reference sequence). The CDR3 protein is CASSTDRGNGYTF. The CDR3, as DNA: TGTGCCAGTAGCACTGACAGGGGGAATGGCTACACCTTC.

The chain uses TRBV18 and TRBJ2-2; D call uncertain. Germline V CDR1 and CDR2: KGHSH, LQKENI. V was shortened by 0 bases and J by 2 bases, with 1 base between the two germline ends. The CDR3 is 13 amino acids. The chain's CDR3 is CASSPPNTGELFF. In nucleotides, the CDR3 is TGTGCCAGCTCACCACCCAACACCGGGGAGCTGTTTTTT. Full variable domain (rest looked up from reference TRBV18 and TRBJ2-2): NAGVMQNPRHLVRRRGQEARLRCSPMKGHSHVYWYRQLPEEGLKFMVYLQKENIIDESGMPKERFSAEFPKEGPSILRIQQVVRGDSAAYFCASSPPNTGELFFGEGSRLTVL.

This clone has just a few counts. The CDR3 loop is CSAKTVSTNEKLFF. The CDR3 DNA reads as TGCAGCGCCAAGACGGTCTCAACTAATGAAAAACTGTTTTTT. The V call is TRBV29-1, the J call TRBJ1-4; D is ambiguous. V lost 7 bases and J lost 0, with 12 bases in between. The CDR3 sequence is 14 residues long. The germline V gene has CDR1 SQVTM and CDR2 ANQGSEA.

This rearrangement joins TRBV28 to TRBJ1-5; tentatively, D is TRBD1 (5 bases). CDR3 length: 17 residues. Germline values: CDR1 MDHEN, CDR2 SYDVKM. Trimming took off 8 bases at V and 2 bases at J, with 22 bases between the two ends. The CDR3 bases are TGTGCCAGCGTGAGCAGGGCTTCGGATACTGGCAATCAGCCCCAGCATTTT. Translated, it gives CASVSRASDTGNQPQHF.

CDR3: CASRVTGGQETQYF. CDR3 DNA: TGTGCCAGCAGGGTAACAGGGGGGCAAGAGACCCAGTACTTC. The chain recombines TRBV6-5 with TRBJ2-5, with TRBD1 matching 8 bases. J gave up 2 bases and V 6 bases, and 5 bases lay outside the gene matches. Germline-derived CDR1 and CDR2 are MNHEY and SVGAGI. This CDR3 comprises 14 residues.

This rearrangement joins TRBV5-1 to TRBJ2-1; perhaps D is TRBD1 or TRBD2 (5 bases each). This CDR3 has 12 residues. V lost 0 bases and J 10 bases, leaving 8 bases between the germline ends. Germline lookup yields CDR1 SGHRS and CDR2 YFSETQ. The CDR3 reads CASSLDRDEQFF. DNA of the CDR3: TGCGCCAGCAGCTTGGACCGGGACGAGCAGTTCTTC.

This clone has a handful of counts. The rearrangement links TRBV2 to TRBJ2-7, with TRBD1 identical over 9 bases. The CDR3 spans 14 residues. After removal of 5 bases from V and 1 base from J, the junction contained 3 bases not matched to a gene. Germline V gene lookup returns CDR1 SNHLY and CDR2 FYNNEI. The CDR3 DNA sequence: TGTGCCAGCAGTCGGGGACAGGGATCCTACGAGCAGTACTTC. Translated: CASSRGQGSYEQYF. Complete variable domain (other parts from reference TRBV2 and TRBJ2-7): EPEVTQTPSHQVTQMGQEVILRCVPISNHLYFYWYRQILGQKVEFLVSFYNNEISEKSEIFDDQFSVERPDGSNFTLKIRSTKLEDSAMYFCASSRGQGSYEQYFGPGTRLTVT.

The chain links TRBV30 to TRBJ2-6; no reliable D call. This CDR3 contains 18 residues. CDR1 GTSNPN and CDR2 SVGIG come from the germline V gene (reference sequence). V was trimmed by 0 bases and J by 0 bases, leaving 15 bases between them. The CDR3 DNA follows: TGTGCCTGGAGTGTATCCTTCGACACAACCTCTGGGGCCAACGTCCTGACTTTC. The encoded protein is CAWSVSFDTTSGANVLTF. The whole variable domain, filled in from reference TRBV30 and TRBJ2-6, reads SQTIHQWPATLVQPVGSPLSLECTVEGTSNPNLYWYRQAAGRGLQLLFYSVGIGQISSEVPQNLSASRPQDRQFILSSKKLLLSDSGFYLCAWSVSFDTTSGANVLTFGAGSRLTVL.

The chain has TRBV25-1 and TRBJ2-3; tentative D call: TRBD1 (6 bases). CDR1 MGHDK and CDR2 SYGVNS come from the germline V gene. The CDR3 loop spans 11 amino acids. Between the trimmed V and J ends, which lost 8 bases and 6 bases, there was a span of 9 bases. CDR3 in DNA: TGTGCCAGCGCCCAGGGGGATACGCAGTATTTT. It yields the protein CASAQGDTQYF.